The text below deals with one TCR beta chain. Its matching antigen is unknown. This sample was taken from a study of CD8+ T cells in alopecia areata. Study observations and caveats: Higher clonality was seen in lesional scalp than in normal scalp, especially in alopecia totalis/universalis.

CDR3 length: 17 residues. The V and J ends lost 2 bases and 0 bases, in that order; junction bases with no gene match: 7. Per the germline V gene, CDR1 is SEHNR and CDR2 is FQNEAQ (reference sequence). Peripheral blood and lesional scalp punch biopsies came from alopecia areata patients. Following extraction, RNA underwent reverse transcription to cDNA, which served as the sequencing template. Assay: immunoSEQ multiplex PCR; the TCRdb copy retains only in-frame clones and omits some. The sample has over 30,000 clones, about 80% seen once; the top ten hold under 20%. This chain uses TRBV7-9 with TRBJ2-4; TRBD1 aligns across 7 bases. The sequence was obtained from a human donor with alopecia areata. Sequencing was carried out using NKG2D-low CD8+ T cells sorted from blood. The CDR3 is CASSLRIGGLAKNIQYF. The CDR3 DNA follows: TGTGCCAGCAGCTTACGAATAGGGGGCCTAGCCAAAAACATTCAGTACTTC.